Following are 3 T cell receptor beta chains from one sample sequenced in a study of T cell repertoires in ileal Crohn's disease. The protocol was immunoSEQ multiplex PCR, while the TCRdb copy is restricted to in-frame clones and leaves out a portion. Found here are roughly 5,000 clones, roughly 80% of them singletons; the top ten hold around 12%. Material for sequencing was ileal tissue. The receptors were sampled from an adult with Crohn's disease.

The CDR3 loop reads CASSLNGAGANVLTF. For the CDR3, the DNA is TGTGCCAGCAGCTTAAACGGGGCTGGGGCCAACGTCCTGACTTTC. This chain uses TRBV7-3 with TRBJ2-6, with D perhaps matching TRBD2 (5 bases). V gave up 1 base and J gave up 2 bases, with 6 bases separating them. This CDR3 is built from 15 residues. CDR1 and CDR2 (germline): SGHTA, FQGTGA.

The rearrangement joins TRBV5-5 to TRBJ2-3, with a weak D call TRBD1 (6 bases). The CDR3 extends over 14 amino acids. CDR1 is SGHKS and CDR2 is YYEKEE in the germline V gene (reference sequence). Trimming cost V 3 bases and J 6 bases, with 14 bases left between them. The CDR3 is CASSWGTSTDTQYF. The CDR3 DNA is TGTGCCAGCAGCTGGGGGACATCAACGGATACGCAGTATTTT. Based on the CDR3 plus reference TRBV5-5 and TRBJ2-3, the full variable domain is DAGVTQSPTHLIKTRGQQVTLRCSPISGHKSVSWYQQVLGQGPQFIFQYYEKEERGRGNFPDRFSARQFPNYSSELNVNALLLGDSALYLCASSWGTSTDTQYFGPGTRLTVL.

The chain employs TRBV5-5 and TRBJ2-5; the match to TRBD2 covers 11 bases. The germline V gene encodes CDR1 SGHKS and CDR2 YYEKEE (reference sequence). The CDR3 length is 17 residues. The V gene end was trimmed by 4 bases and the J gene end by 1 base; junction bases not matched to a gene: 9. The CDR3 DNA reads TGTGCCAGCAGCCCCGTGGGACTAGCGGCGATCCAAGAGACCCAGTACTTC. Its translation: CASSPVGLAAIQETQYF.